The clone carrying this T cell receptor beta chain was recorded once. Authors' data handling: Amplification with reference gene primers provided the estimates of nucleated cell counts. Clones were sequenced by immunoSEQ multiplex PCR, and TCRdb holds only the in-frame ones, with some missing. V and J calls and clone size are given by that table; D and trimming were obtained from the DNA. The table has about 180,000 clones, roughly four fifths seen once; the top ten hold 7.6%. The source of the sample is a study of blood T cell repertoires in COVID-19. Overall study: Sites in the United States, Italy and Spain provided acute and convalescent COVID-19 samples. T cells, B-cell-depleted T cells, or PBMCs provided the cDNA or gDNA that served as material.

The V end lost 5 bases, the J end lost 0 bases, and 11 bases lay between the germline ends. The CDR3 runs to 14 residues. Germline V gene lookup returns CDR1 SEHNR and CDR2 FQNEAQ (reference sequence). The clonotype originates from a woman between 65 and 79 years old with COVID-19, enrolled during active disease. The chain couples TRBV7-9 to TRBJ2-7; D might be TRBD2 (5 bases). The specimen sequenced was peripheral blood. The CDR3: CASSLLGSSYEQYF. Written as DNA, the CDR3 is TGTGCCAGCAGCCTCCTGGGGAGCTCCTACGAGCAGTACTTC.